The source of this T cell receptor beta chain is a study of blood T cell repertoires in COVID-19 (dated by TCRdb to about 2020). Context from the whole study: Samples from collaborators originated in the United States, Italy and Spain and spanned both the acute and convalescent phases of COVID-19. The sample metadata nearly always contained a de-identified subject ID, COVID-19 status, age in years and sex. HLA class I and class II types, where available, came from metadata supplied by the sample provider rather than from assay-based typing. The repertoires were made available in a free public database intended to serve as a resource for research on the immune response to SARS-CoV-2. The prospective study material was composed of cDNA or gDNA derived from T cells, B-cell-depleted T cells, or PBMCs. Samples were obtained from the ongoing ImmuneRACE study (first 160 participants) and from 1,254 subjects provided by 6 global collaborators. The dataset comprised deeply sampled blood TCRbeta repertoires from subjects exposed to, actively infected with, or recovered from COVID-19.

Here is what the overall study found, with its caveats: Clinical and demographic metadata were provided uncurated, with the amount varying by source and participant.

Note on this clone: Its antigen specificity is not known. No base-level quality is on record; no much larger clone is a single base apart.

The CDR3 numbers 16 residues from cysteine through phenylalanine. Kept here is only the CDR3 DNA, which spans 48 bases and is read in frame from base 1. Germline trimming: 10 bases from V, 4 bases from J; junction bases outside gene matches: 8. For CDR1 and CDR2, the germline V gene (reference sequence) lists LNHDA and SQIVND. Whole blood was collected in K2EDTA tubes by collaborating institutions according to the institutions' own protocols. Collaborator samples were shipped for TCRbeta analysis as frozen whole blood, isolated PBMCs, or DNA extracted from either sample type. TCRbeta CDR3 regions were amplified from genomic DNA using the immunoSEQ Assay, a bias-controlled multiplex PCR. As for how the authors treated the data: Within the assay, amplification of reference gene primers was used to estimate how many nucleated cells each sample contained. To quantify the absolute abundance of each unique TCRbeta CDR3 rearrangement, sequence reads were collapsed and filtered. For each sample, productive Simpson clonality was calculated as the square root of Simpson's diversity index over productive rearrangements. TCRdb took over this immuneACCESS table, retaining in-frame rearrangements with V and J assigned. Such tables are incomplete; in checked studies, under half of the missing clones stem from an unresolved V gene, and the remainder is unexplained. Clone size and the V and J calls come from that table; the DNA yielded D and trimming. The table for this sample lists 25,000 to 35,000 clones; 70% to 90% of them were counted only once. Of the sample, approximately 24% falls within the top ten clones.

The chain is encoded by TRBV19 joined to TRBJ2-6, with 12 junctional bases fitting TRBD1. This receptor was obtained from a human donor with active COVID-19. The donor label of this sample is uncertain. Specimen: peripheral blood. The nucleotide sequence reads TGTGCCACAGACGGGACAGGGGGCGCCGGGGCCAACGTCCTGACTTTC. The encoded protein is CATDGTGGAGANVLTF.